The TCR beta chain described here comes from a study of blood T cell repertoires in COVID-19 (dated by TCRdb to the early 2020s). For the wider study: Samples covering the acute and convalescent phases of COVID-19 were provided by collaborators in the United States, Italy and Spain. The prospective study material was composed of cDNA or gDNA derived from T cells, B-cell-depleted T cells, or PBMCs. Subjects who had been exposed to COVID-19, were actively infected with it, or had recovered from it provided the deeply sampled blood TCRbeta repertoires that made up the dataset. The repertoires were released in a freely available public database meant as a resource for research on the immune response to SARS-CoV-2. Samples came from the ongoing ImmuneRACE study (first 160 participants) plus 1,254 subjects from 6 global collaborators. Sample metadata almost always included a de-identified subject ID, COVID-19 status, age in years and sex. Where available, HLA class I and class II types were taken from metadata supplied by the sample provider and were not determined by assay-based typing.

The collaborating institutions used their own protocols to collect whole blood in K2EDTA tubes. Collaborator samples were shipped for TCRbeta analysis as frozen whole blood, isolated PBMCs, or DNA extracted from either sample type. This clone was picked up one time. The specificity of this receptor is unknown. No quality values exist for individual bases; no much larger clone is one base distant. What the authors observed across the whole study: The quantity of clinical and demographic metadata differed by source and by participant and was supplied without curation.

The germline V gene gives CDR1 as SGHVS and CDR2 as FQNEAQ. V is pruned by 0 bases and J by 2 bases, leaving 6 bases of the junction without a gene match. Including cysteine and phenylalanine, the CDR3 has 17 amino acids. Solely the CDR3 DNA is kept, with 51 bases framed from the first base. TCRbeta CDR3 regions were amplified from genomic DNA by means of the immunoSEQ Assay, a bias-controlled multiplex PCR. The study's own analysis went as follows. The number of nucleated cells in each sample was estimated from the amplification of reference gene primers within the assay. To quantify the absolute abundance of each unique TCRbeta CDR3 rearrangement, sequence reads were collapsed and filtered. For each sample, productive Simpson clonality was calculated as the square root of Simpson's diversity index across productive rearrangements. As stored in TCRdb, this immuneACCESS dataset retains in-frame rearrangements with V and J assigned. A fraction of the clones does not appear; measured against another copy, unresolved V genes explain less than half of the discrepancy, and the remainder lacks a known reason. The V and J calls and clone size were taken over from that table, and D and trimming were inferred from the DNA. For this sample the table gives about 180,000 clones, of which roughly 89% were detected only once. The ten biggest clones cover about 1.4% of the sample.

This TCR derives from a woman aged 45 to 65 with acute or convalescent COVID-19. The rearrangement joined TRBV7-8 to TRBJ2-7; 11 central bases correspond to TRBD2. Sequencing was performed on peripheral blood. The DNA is TGTGCCAGCAGCTTAGCCTCGACTAGCGGGATTACCTACGAGCAGTACTTC. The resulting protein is CASSLASTSGITYEQYF. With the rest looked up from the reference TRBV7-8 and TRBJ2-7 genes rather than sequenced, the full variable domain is GAGVSQSPRYKVAKRGQDVALRCDPISGHVSLFWYQQALGQGPEFLTYFQNEAQLDKSGLPSDRFFAERPEGSVSTLKIQRTQQEDSAVYLCASSLASTSGITYEQYFGPGTRLTVT.